Presented here are 12 T cell receptor beta chains from one specimen sequenced in a study of T cell clonality in common variable immunodeficiency. Profiling relied on immunoSEQ multiplex PCR, and the TCRdb table lists in-frame clones only, not all of them. Listed for the sample are 50,000 to 60,000 clones, none seen a single time. Input material: peripheral blood mononuclear cells. These TCRs come from a person between 18 and 75 years old in good health.

This clone showed up many times. The read halts 3 residues ahead of the CDR3 end, with the missing end drawn from the germline J gene. V and J are TRBV19 and TRBJ2-7; weak D call: TRBD1 (6 bases). Trimming removed 7 bases from V and 5 bases from J, with 15 bases in between. Germline CDR1 LNHDA, CDR2 SQIVND (reference sequence). The CDR3 runs 13 residues. This CDR3 is CASTSSGADEQYF. The sequenced CDR3 bases are TGTGCCAGTACCTCGTCAGGGGCGGACGAG.

This clone was seen at least ten times. The sequenced fragment ends 3 residues before the CDR3 boundary, so the rest is inferred from the germline J gene. The chain employs TRBV30 and TRBJ2-7, with 10 nucleotides matching TRBD2. Germline V CDR1 and CDR2: GTSNPN, SVGIG (reference sequence). The CDR3 spans 15 residues. Trimming took 2 bases from V and 4 from J; bases not matched to a gene: 8. This chain's CDR3 is CAWSRRLAGVYEQYF. CDR3 DNA (partial): TGTGCCTGGAGTCGGAGGCTAGCGGGAGTATACGAG.

This clone appeared many times. The read terminates 3 residues ahead of where the CDR3 ends, so the germline J gene completes it. The V and J genes are TRBV19 and TRBJ2-7; 11 bases match TRBD2. The trim removed 0 bases at V and 2 bases at J, leaving 21 bases unmatched. CDR1 and CDR2 from the germline V gene are LNHDA and SQIVND (reference sequence). The CDR3 covers 22 residues. The covered CDR3 bases are TGTGCCAGTAGTATAGATTCTGCCGGTTGGACAGAAGGGACTAGCGGACCCTACGAG. Its protein is CASSIDSAGWTEGTSGPYE. The entire CDR3 reads CASSIDSAGWTEGTSGPYEQYF.

This clone was seen many times. Read coverage stops 3 residues before the CDR3 terminus; the germline J gene supplies the remainder. The rearrangement uses TRBV7-6 and TRBJ2-5; D is uncertain. CDR3 size: 12 residues. Per germline, CDR1 SGHVS and CDR2 FNYEAQ. The V gene lost 1 base and the J gene lost 5 bases, with 5 bases spanning the gap. The CDR3 sequence: CASSLVRETQYF. The covered CDR3 bases are TGTGCCAGCAGCTTAGTCAGGGAGACC.

This clone occurred many times. The read is 3 residues too short to cover the CDR3 end, so that end is filled in from the germline J gene. V is TRBV11-2 and J is TRBJ1-6, with D tentatively TRBD1 (6 bases). The V end lost 1 base, the J end lost 7 bases, and 8 bases lay between the germline ends. This CDR3 has 14 amino acids. Germline V lookup: CDR1 SGHAT, CDR2 FQNNGV. CDR3 loop: CASSLGGTNSPLHF. Partial CDR3 DNA: TGTGCCAGCAGCTTAGGAGGGACAAATTCACCC.

This clone was seen many times. CDR3 DNA (partial): TGCAGTGCAGCACCATCCTCAGGGATTCCGTACGAG. This sequence encodes CSAAPSSGIPYE. Given in full, the CDR3 is CSAAPSSGIPYEQYF. The chain couples TRBV20-1 to TRBJ2-7, with D tentatively TRBD1 (5 bases). The missing CDR3 end, 3 residues past where the read stops, is filled in from the germline J gene. V lost 6 bases, J lost 4 bases, and 22 bases lay in between. Per germline, CDR1 DFQATT and CDR2 SNEGSKA (reference sequence). This CDR3 has 15 amino acids.

The sample holds many counts of this clone. The missing CDR3 end, 3 residues past where the read stops, is filled in from the germline J gene. The chain uses TRBV20-1 and TRBJ1-6, with D perhaps TRBD1 (5 bases). Germline CDR1 is DFQATT and CDR2 is SNEGSKA (reference sequence). The V end lost 4 bases, the J end lost 7 bases, and 14 bases lay between the germline ends. The CDR3 has 14 residues. CDR3 DNA (partial): TGCAGTGCTACCGGTACAGGAGCAAATTCACCC. Protein sequence: CSATGTGANSP. The entire CDR3 sequence reads CSATGTGANSPLHF.

This clone was observed at least ten times. CDR3 amino acids: CASSDLGQGANYGYTF. Incomplete CDR3 DNA: TGCGCCAGCAGTGACCTTGGACAGGGGGCTAACTATGGC. The chain carries TRBV10-2 and TRBJ1-2; 10 bases are shared with TRBD1. The missing CDR3 end, 3 residues past where the read stops, is filled in from the germline J gene. The V segment lost 3 bases and the J segment 0 bases; nucleotides outside the gene matches: 4. This CDR3 comprises 16 residues. Looked up from germline, CDR1 is WSHSY and CDR2 is SAAADI.

This clone occurred many times. The read ends 3 residues before the CDR3 terminus; that terminus is restored from the germline J gene. The genes are TRBV7-8 and TRBJ1-5; TRBD1 is a possible D gene (5 bases). V lost 1 base and J lost 7, with 14 bases in between. Germline V gives CDR1 SGHVS, CDR2 FQNEAQ. The CDR3 is 15 amino acids. The covered CDR3 bases are TGTGCCAGCAGCTTAGACCAGGGATTAAGGCAGCCC. This gives the protein CASSLDQGLRQP. The CDR3 in its entirety is CASSLDQGLRQPQHF.

This clone came up a few times. Sequencing ends 3 residues short of the CDR3 end; the germline J gene provides the rest. The chain links TRBV19 to TRBJ2-3; a weak D match, TRBD1 (5 bases). The CDR3 has 16 residues. Germline assignment: CDR1 LNHDA and CDR2 SQIVND (reference sequence). The sequenced part of the CDR3 DNA is TGTGCCAGTAGTATATCAGGGTATTCGGGCAATCAGCCG. Amino acids: CASSISGYSGNQP. The full CDR3 protein reads CASSISGYSGNQPQYF.

This clone was observed at least ten times. The read ends 3 residues shy of where the CDR3 ends; the end is completed using the germline J gene. This chain joins TRBV5-4 and TRBJ2-3, with 8 bases matching TRBD1. The CDR3 runs 14 residues. Germline trimming cut 7 bases from V and 1 base from J; bases unmatched to any gene: 5. Germline loops: CDR1 SGHNT, CDR2 YYREEE (reference sequence). The CDR3: CASRHRGGTDTQYF. The sequenced part of the CDR3 DNA is TGTGCCAGCCGGCACAGGGGGGGCACAGATACG.

This clone turned up a few times. Incomplete CDR3 DNA: TGTGCCAGCAGCTTAGGGGCAACACGAAACACTGAA. Its translation: CASSLGATRNTE. The whole CDR3 reads CASSLGATRNTEAFF. This chain uses TRBV7-9 with TRBJ1-1, with unresolved D. The read falls 3 residues short of the CDR3 end, and the missing part is taken from the germline J gene. Germline V gives CDR1 SEHNR, CDR2 FQNEAQ (reference sequence). Deletions cut 1 base from V and 2 bases from J, with 11 bases between. This CDR3 has 15 residues. Supplemented by reference TRBV7-9 and TRBJ1-1, the full variable domain reads DTGVSQNPRHKITKRGQNVTFRCDPISEHNRLYWYRQTLGQGPEFLTYFQNEAQLEKSRLLSDRFSAERPKGSFSTLEIQRTEQGDSAMYLCASSLGATRNTEAFFGQGTRLTVV.